These T cell receptor beta chains were read from a single sample in a study of blood T cells in healthy people across ages. TCRdb re-derived calls from the 5' RACE reads in MiXCR, one entry per CDR3 protein. This sample carries 550,000 to 750,000 distinct CDR3 sequences, roughly 21% of them seen once, and the ten largest clones take 3.6%. The sample comprised blood. Source of these receptors: a man between 65 and 79 years old in good health. Each CDR3 is given with its conserved first and last residue. The D gene is left open where the match is weak.

D	V	J	CDR3
.	TRBV12-3/TRBV12-4	TRBJ1-2	CASSLPGLPVYGYTF
TRBD1	TRBV30	TRBJ1-2	CAWSGDSAIGGYTF
.	TRBV12-3/TRBV12-4	TRBJ1-2	CASSFPERGNYGYTF
.	TRBV5-1	TRBJ2-5	CDSSSSGWDQETQYF
TRBD2	TRBV9	.	CASSVDPGRANEQFF
.	TRBV5-1	TRBJ2-5	CASSPSGFQGTQYF
TRBD2	TRBV20-1	TRBJ2-4	CSAPFPAGGPIIQYF
.	TRBV6-6	.	CASTLGTLEAEQYF
.	TRBV12-3/TRBV12-4	TRBJ2-5	CASSFGSAQETQYF
.	TRBV11-1	TRBJ2-4	CASSPDTPGVQYF
TRBD1	TRBV25-1	TRBJ2-5	CASSAAGGRETQYF
TRBD1	TRBV27	TRBJ1-2	CASKGAGAFEGYTF
TRBD2	TRBV7-9	TRBJ2-3	CASSQTSGRRDTQYF
TRBD2	TRBV15	TRBJ2-3	CATSARLAAADTQYF
TRBD1	TRBV14	.	CASSRYTDRGYGGQFF
.	TRBV12-3/TRBV12-4	TRBJ2-6	CASQLGSGANVLTF
.	TRBV7-2	TRBJ1-2	CASSPEQGPYGYTF